The 27 T cell receptor beta chains presented below share a single source sample, sequenced in a study of shared clonotypes between healthy human individuals. Sequencing used immunoSEQ multiplex PCR; TCRdb keeps in-frame clones, though not all of them. The sample has 2,100,000 or so clones; more than 90% are singletons. The sequencing sample was made of naive CD4+ T cells sorted from blood. As to subset: CD45RA+ positively selected. These receptors originate from a man younger than 35 in good health.

This chain connects TRBV4-2 to TRBJ2-2; 7 bases match TRBD2. CDR1 LGHNA and CDR2 YNFKEQ come from the germline V gene. V was pared by 3 bases and J by 6 bases, with 4 bases of the junction left unmatched. This CDR3 spans 14 amino acids. The CDR3 nucleotides read TGTGCCAGCAGCCAGACTAGCCAGGCCGGGGAGCTGTTTTTT. Translating gives CASSQTSQAGELFF.

The chain uses TRBV4-3 and TRBJ2-7; D remains ambiguous. V lost 0 bases, J lost 7 bases, and 7 bases lay in between. Germline loops: CDR1 LGHNA, CDR2 YSLEER. This CDR3 is 12 amino acids long. The DNA of the CDR3 is TGCGCCAGCAGCCAAGACCGGCGGGAGCAGTACTTC. Encoded protein: CASSQDRREQYF.

To note about this clone: The same CDR3 also results from other DNA sequences found in this sample. The chain recombines TRBV2 with TRBJ2-7; D is unresolved. CDR3 length: 12 amino acids. The V end was cut by 3 bases, the J end by 1 base, with 4 bases between. Germline V gives CDR1 SNHLY, CDR2 FYNNEI. The CDR3 nucleotides are TGTGCCAGCAGTGAGGCATCCTACGAGCAGTACTTC. As protein: CASSEASYEQYF.

This chain links TRBV9 with TRBJ2-3, with 10 bases matching TRBD2. With 0 bases clipped from V and 5 bases from J, the junction kept 6 bases outside the gene matches. The CDR3 extends over 16 amino acids. Germline V lookup: CDR1 SGDLS, CDR2 YYNGEE. CDR3 nucleotides: TGTGCCAGCAGCGTAGCTAGCGGGAGAGGGGTAGATACGCAGTATTTT. It is translated as CASSVASGRGVDTQYF.

The genes are TRBV6-4 and TRBJ1-6, with D possibly matching TRBD1 (5 bases). Trimming pared 6 bases from V and 3 bases from J, leaving 9 bases between. The CDR3 extends over 14 amino acids. The germline gives CDR1 MRHNA, CDR2 SNTAGT. Written as DNA, the CDR3 is TGTGCCAGCAGCCCTGACAGCTATAATTCACCCCTCCACTTT. Its translation is CASSPDSYNSPLHF.

This chain uses TRBV7-2 with TRBJ2-5; 15 bases are a match to TRBD2. The CDR3 totals 15 residues. The trim removed 3 bases at V and 5 bases at J, leaving 1 base unmatched. Germline V lookup: CDR1 SGHTA, CDR2 FQGNSA. The CDR3 loop reads CASSFGLAGGETQYF. As DNA, the CDR3 is TGTGCCAGCAGCTTTGGACTAGCGGGAGGGGAGACCCAGTACTTC.

The chain couples TRBV27 to TRBJ1-2, with D possibly TRBD1 on 6 matching bases. Per the germline V gene, CDR1 is MNHEY and CDR2 is SMNVEV (reference sequence). The V gene lost 3 bases and the J gene lost 7 bases, with 12 bases spanning the gap. There are 13 residues in the CDR3. In DNA form, the CDR3 reads TGTGCCAGCAGTTTTGGGTCAGGGGCTGGCTACACCTTC. Translation: CASSFGSGAGYTF.

The chain uses TRBV6-1 and TRBJ1-2; 9 bases line up with TRBD1. There are 15 residues in the CDR3. CDR1 is MNHNS, CDR2 SASEGT, per germline. V trimming: 6 bases; J trimming: 4 bases; junction bases outside the gene matches: 9. The DNA for the CDR3 is TGTGCCAGCAGGCGGGAAGGGACAGGGCCCTATGGCTACACCTTC. It specifies CASRREGTGPYGYTF.

This clone was counted between two and nine times. As DNA, the CDR3 is TGTGCCTGGAGTGAGGTTTGGGAGACCCAGTACTTC. It is translated as CAWSEVWETQYF. The V gene is TRBV30, the J gene TRBJ2-5; D is uncertain. The length of the CDR3 is 12 residues. Trimming shortened V by 1 base and J by 5 bases, and 8 bases separated the two germline ends. CDR1 and CDR2 (germline): GTSNPN, SVGIG (reference sequence). Complete variable domain (other parts from reference TRBV30 and TRBJ2-5): SQTIHQWPATLVQPVGSPLSLECTVEGTSNPNLYWYRQAAGRGLQLLFYSVGIGQISSEVPQNLSASRPQDRQFILSSKKLLLSDSGFYLCAWSEVWETQYFGPGTRLLVL.

This chain joins TRBV10-3 and TRBJ2-2; D uncertain. This CDR3 spans 16 amino acids. The germline gives CDR1 ENHRY, CDR2 SYGVKD. Trimming left V 0 bases short and J 7 bases short, with 15 bases between. The CDR3 DNA reads as TGTGCCATCAGTGAGTCCGGTGCGTCAGAAAACGGGGAGCTGTTTTTT. Protein sequence: CAISESGASENGELFF.

V is TRBV4-3 and J is TRBJ2-1, with TRBD1 as a possible D gene (6 bases). Germline CDR1 is LGHNA and CDR2 is YSLEER. The CDR3 runs to 16 residues. V was cut by 0 bases and J by 6 bases, with 15 bases left in between. The CDR3, as DNA: TGCGCCAGCAGCCAAGAGCGGACCAGGGGATCCAATGAGCAGTTCTTC. Its protein product is CASSQERTRGSNEQFF.

V usage is TRBV6-6 and J usage is TRBJ2-2, with a tentative D call TRBD1 (6 bases). Trimming pared 0 bases from V and 0 bases from J, leaving 8 bases between. Germline V CDR1 and CDR2: MNHNY, SVGAGI (reference sequence). The CDR3 extends over 16 amino acids. The CDR3 nucleotides are TGTGCCAGCAGTTACTCGGCAGGGGCGAACACCGGGGAGCTGTTTTTT. As protein: CASSYSAGANTGELFF.

The CDR3 loop reads CASSSPPDRGYTF. CDR3 DNA sequence: TGTGCCAGCAGTTCGCCTCCGGACCGAGGCTACACCTTC. This chain links TRBV28 with TRBJ1-2; D not resolved. CDR3 size: 13 residues. The germline V and J ends were trimmed by 4 bases and 8 bases, with 14 bases remaining between them. Germline lookup yields CDR1 MDHEN and CDR2 SYDVKM.

The rearrangement joins TRBV5-6 to TRBJ2-7; the match to TRBD1 covers 10 bases. The CDR3 loop spans 16 amino acids. CDR1 is SGHDT, CDR2 YYEEEE, per germline. Germline trimming cut 2 bases from V and 4 bases from J; bases unmatched to any gene: 9. This chain's CDR3 is CASSLGGGQGRYEQYF. The CDR3 DNA is TGTGCCAGCAGCTTAGGAGGGGGACAGGGGAGGTACGAGCAGTACTTC.

The V gene is TRBV25-1, the J gene TRBJ1-4; D is uncertain. Trimming left V 3 bases short and J 0 bases short, with 11 bases between. Germline values: CDR1 MGHDK, CDR2 SYGVNS. The CDR3 has 16 amino acids. CDR3 protein: CASSDRTRTTNEKLFF. The CDR3 DNA reads as TGTGCCAGCAGTGATCGCACCAGAACAACTAATGAAAAACTGTTTTTT.

V and J are TRBV5-1 and TRBJ2-4; D is perhaps TRBD2 (7 bases). CDR1 and CDR2 (germline): SGHRS, YFSETQ. The ends were cut back, 0 bases at V and 0 bases at J, with 13 bases in the middle. The CDR3 sequence is 17 residues long. CDR3 protein: CASSLAQGGGAKNIQYF. The CDR3 DNA reads TGCGCCAGCAGCTTGGCCCAGGGAGGGGGAGCCAAAAACATTCAGTACTTC. Full variable domain (outside the CDR3, taken from reference TRBV5-1 and TRBJ2-4): KAGVTQTPRYLIKTRGQQVTLSCSPISGHRSVSWYQQTPGQGLQFLFEYFSETQRNKGNFPGRFSGRQFSNSRSEMNVSTLELGDSALYLCASSLAQGGGAKNIQYFGAGTRLSVL.

This chain connects TRBV5-4 to TRBJ2-3, with TRBD2 identical over 10 bases. The CDR3 is made up of 16 amino acids. Trimming cost V 2 bases and J 5 bases; bases outside gene matches: 8. Germline V gives CDR1 SGHNT, CDR2 YYREEE (reference sequence). The CDR3 DNA follows: TGTGCCAGCAGCTTTAGCGGGAGGACGGCGATAGATACGCAGTATTTT. This sequence encodes CASSFSGRTAIDTQYF. Based on the CDR3 plus reference TRBV5-4 and TRBJ2-3, the full variable domain is ETGVTQSPTHLIKTRGQQVTLRCSSQSGHNTVSWYQQALGQGPQFIFQYYREEENGRGNFPPRFSGLQFPNYSSELNVNALELDDSALYLCASSFSGRTAIDTQYFGPGTRLTVL.

The V gene is TRBV5-1, the J gene TRBJ2-5; either TRBD1 or TRBD2 may fit D (5 bases each). Germline V gene sequence: CDR1 SGHRS, CDR2 YFSETQ. The CDR3 loop spans 13 amino acids. The V and J ends lost 5 bases and 4 bases respectively, with 12 bases between them. CDR3 nucleotides: TGCGCCAGCAGTGGAATTGGGGGAGAGACCCAGTACTTC. This encodes CASSGIGGETQYF. Together with reference TRBV5-1 and TRBJ2-5, the CDR3 gives the full variable domain: KAGVTQTPRYLIKTRGQQVTLSCSPISGHRSVSWYQQTPGQGLQFLFEYFSETQRNKGNFPGRFSGRQFSNSRSEMNVSTLELGDSALYLCASSGIGGETQYFGPGTRLLVL.

V is TRBV2 and J is TRBJ1-3; no reliable D call. Germline V gene data show CDR1 as SNHLY and CDR2 as FYNNEI. V was shortened by 1 base and J by 0 bases, with 7 bases between the two germline ends. This CDR3 comprises 15 residues. The CDR3 nucleotides read TGTGCCAGCAGTGAAGGACTGTCCTCTGGAAACACCATATATTTT. Residues: CASSEGLSSGNTIYF.

The rearrangement joins TRBV19 to TRBJ2-1; 13 bases line up with TRBD2. The junction had 9 bases not matched to a gene; V was cut back by 4 bases and J by 0 bases. Germline lookup yields CDR1 LNHDA and CDR2 SQIVND (reference sequence). The CDR3 extends over 19 amino acids. Written as DNA, the CDR3 is TGTGCCAGTAGTACACGGACTAGCGGGGGTCAAAGCTCCTACAATGAGCAGTTCTTC. Translating it yields CASSTRTSGGQSSYNEQFF.

This clone is a singleton in its sample. Other DNA sequences of this sample code for an identical CDR3. The chain is built from TRBV18 and TRBJ2-7; unclear D gene. The CDR3 is 13 residues long. V dropped 3 bases and J dropped 0 bases, with 6 bases sitting between them. From germline, CDR1 is KGHSH and CDR2 LQKENI. CDR3 nucleotide sequence: TGTGCCAGCTCACCCCCAAGCTCCTACGAGCAGTACTTC. It specifies CASSPPSSYEQYF.

The CDR3 DNA reads as TGTGCCAGCTCACCAAGGCGGTCAGAGACCCAGTACTTC. Amino acid sequence: CASSPRRSETQYF. The J gene is TRBJ2-5, the V gene TRBV18; D not resolved. V lost 2 bases and J lost 4, with 8 bases in between. The CDR3 runs to 13 residues. The germline gives CDR1 KGHSH, CDR2 LQKENI.

The J gene is TRBJ1-3, the V gene TRBV6-1, with 7 bases fitting TRBD1. The CDR3 is 16 amino acids. The V and J ends lost 4 bases and 0 bases, in that order; junction bases with no gene match: 6. Germline V gene lookup returns CDR1 MNHNS and CDR2 SASEGT. The CDR3 nucleotides are TGTGCCAGCAGTGGCCGGGACAGACCCTCTGGAAACACCATATATTTT. Translation gives CASSGRDRPSGNTIYF.

This clone has only one observation. The rearrangement links TRBV11-2 to TRBJ2-1; 7 bases are a match to TRBD1. The CDR3 length is 14 residues. V shed 6 bases and J 9 bases; nucleotides not matched to a gene: 11. The V gene's germline CDR1 is SGHAT and CDR2 FQNNGV. The CDR3: CASSPGTVVVEQFF. CDR3 DNA sequence: TGTGCCAGCAGTCCCGGGACAGTTGTTGTTGAGCAGTTCTTC.

For this clone: Other DNA sequences in this sample translate to the same CDR3. The chain carries TRBV11-2 and TRBJ2-3; 7 nucleotides match TRBD2. From germline, CDR1 is SGHAT and CDR2 FQNNGV. With V trimmed by 5 bases and J by 1 base, 3 bases remained unmatched. The CDR3 runs 14 residues. CDR3 region: CASSPRGGTDTQYF. Written as DNA, the CDR3 is TGTGCCAGCAGCCCACGGGGGGGCACAGATACGCAGTATTTT.

Concerning this clone itself: Other nucleotide sequences from this sample produce the same CDR3. This rearrangement joins TRBV7-2 to TRBJ2-6; TRBD2 might be the D (5 bases). CDR3 size: 16 residues. Germline-derived CDR1 and CDR2 are SGHTA and FQGNSA. Trimming pared 0 bases from V and 4 bases from J, leaving 10 bases between. CDR3 sequence (DNA): TGTGCCAGCAGCTTAGCGTCGGGAACCGGGGCCAACGTCCTGACTTTC. As protein: CASSLASGTGANVLTF.

The V gene is TRBV10-3, the J gene TRBJ2-2; TRBD2 aligns across 7 bases. V lost 0 bases, J lost 1 base, and 2 bases stayed unmatched. Germline V CDR1 and CDR2: ENHRY, SYGVKD. This CDR3 comprises 16 residues. DNA for the CDR3: TGTGCCATCAGTGAGTCGACTAGCCTGAACACCGGGGAGCTGTTTTTT. Its translation: CAISESTSLNTGELFF.